This T cell receptor (beta chain) was recovered during a study of blood T cell repertoires in COVID-19. About the study: Nucleic acid was either cDNA or gDNA, and it came from T cells, B-cell-depleted T cells, or PBMCs.

Germline V gene sequence: CDR1 SNHLY, CDR2 FYNNEI. V was trimmed by 4 bases and J by 0 bases, leaving 9 bases between them. The CDR3 has 14 residues. Participant ages covered 18 to 89 years across 24 US areas. Some clones are missing from TCRdb's copy, which holds only in-frame ones; the method was immunoSEQ multiplex PCR. The sample yields 200,000 to 300,000 clones, around 88% seen once. The clonotype originates from a woman between 35 and 50 years old with acute COVID-19. V usage is TRBV2 and J usage is TRBJ1-2; D gene ambiguous. Sample: PBMCs or T cells enriched from blood (not recorded which). The CDR3, as DNA: TGTGCCAGCAGTGGATCGGGTGCTAACTATGGCTACACCTTC. Translating gives CASSGSGANYGYTF.